Sequencing of this TCR beta chain was carried out in a study of CD8 T cells in Susac syndrome (dated by TCRdb to between 2018 and 2021). General notes on the study: The study used repertoire sequencing to test whether antigen drove CD8+ T cell activation and differentiation in Susac syndrome. Clonality of the CD8+ T cell repertoire was compared between over ten healthy donors, some 14 Susac syndrome patients and around 16 multiple sclerosis patients.

RNA was extracted with the RNeasy kit and 0.5 to 1 ug was reverse transcribed using random hexamers. The immunoSEQ multiplex PCR assay, covering 54 Vbeta and 13 Jbeta segments, was used to amplify TCR beta CDR3 regions. To correct PCR amplification bias, a synthetic template baseline was used for both primer optimization and computational correction. Regarding the original processing steps: Reads were annotated to V, D and J genes per IMGT and analyzed with immunoSEQ Analyzer, keeping only productive sequences. Clonality was calculated as one minus the Shannon entropy normalized by log2 of the number of productive unique sequences. For each patient and control, public and private clones were evaluated within the 100 most prevalent clones. Clones were defined as Susac-specific when absent from the healthy and MS cohorts, from approximately 1,100 published viral clones and from other ImmuneACCESS disease sequences. TCRdb itself trimmed the public reads at Q25 with fastp, ran MiXCR and retained productive beta chains. Duplicate CDR3 protein sequences are folded into a single record with the most common DNA and genes. The V and J calls and clone size are TCRdb's, not the authors'. The sample table contains about 300,000 distinct CDR3 sequences; only one count was recorded for about 88% of them. Of the sample, 0.18% falls within the top ten clones.

About this clonotype: Which antigen it targets is not known. Within one base of it there is no much larger clone, and no base qualities were kept.

V is clipped by 6 bases and J by 3 bases, and the sequence between their germline boundaries is 12 bases long. There are 14 amino acids in the CDR3, from cysteine to phenylalanine inclusive. Here the CDR3 DNA is all that survives: 42 bases in frame from base 1. Looking up the germline V gene (reference sequence) yields CDR1 LNHDA and CDR2 SQIVND. High-throughput TCR beta sequencing profiled peripheral blood CD8+ and CD4+ T cells from healthy donors, Susac syndrome patients and multiple sclerosis patients. Treatment-naive patients with stable or active relapsing-remitting disease fulfilling revised McDonald criteria were used as multiple sclerosis controls. CD8+ TEMRA cells were enriched by FACS, while bulk CD8+ and CD4+ T cells were purified by magnetic negative isolation. Blood was drawn into EDTA tubes, processed within 24 hours, and PBMCs were isolated by density gradient centrifugation. PBMCs destined for TCR sequencing were cryopreserved in liquid nitrogen and later thawed in a 37 °C water bath. The sorted or isolated CD4+, CD8+ and CD8+ TEMRA cells reached a purity of at least 90%.

Study-wide conclusions, independent of this receptor: The TCR sequencing and HLA analysis was acknowledged to have included a relatively small number of individuals.

The specimen sequenced was CD8+ T cells from PBMCs. This receptor was taken from a human donor with multiple sclerosis. The chain couples TRBV19 to TRBJ2-1; the D gene assignment is ambiguous. The sequence in DNA is TGTGCCAGTAGATTCAGAGGCTACTACAATGAGCAGTTCTTC. Protein translation: CASRFRGYYNEQFF.